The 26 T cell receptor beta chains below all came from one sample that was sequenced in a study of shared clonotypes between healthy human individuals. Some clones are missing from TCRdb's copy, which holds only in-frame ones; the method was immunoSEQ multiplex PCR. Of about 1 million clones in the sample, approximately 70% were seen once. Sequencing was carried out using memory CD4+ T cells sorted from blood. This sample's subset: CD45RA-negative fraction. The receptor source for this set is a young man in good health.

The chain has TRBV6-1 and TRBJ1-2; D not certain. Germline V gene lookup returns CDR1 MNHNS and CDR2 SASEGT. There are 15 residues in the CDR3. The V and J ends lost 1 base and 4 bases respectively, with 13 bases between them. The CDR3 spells CASSEVPRAAYGYTF. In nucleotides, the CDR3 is TGTGCCAGCAGTGAAGTCCCCCGCGCAGCCTATGGCTACACCTTC.

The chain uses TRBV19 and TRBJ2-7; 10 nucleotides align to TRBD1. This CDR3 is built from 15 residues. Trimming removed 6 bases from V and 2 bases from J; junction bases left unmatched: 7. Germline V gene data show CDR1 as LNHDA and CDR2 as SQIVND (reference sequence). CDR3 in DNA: TGTGCCAGTAGCATTGGGGACAGGGGACCCTACGAGCAGTACTTC. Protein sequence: CASSIGDRGPYEQYF. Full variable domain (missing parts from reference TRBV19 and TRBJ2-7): DGGITQSPKYLFRKEGQNVTLSCEQNLNHDAMYWYRQDPGQGLRLIYYSQIVNDFQKGDIAEGYSVSREKKESFPLTVTSAQKNPTAFYLCASSIGDRGPYEQYFGPGTRLTVT.

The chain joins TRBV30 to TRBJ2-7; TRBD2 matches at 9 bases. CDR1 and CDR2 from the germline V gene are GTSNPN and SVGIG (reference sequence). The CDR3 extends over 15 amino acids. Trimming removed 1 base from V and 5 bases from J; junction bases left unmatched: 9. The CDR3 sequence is CAWSGGRGGFDEQYF. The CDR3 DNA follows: TGTGCCTGGAGTGGCGGGAGGGGAGGGTTCGACGAGCAGTACTTC. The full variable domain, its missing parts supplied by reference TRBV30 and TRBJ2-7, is SQTIHQWPATLVQPVGSPLSLECTVEGTSNPNLYWYRQAAGRGLQLLFYSVGIGQISSEVPQNLSASRPQDRQFILSSKKLLLSDSGFYLCAWSGGRGGFDEQYFGPGTRLTVT.

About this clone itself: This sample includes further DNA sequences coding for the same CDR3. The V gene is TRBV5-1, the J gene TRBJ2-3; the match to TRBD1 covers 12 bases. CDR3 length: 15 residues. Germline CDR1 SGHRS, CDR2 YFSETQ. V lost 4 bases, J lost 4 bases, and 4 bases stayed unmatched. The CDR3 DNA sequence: TGCGCCAGCAGCCCAGGGACAGGGGGCCCAGATACGCAGTATTTT. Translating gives CASSPGTGGPDTQYF.

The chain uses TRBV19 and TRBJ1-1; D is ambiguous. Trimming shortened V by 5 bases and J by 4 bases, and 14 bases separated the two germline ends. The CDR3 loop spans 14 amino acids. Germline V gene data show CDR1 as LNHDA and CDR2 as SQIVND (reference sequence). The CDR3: CASSGRRGTTEAFF. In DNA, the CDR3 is TGTGCCAGTAGTGGACGCCGGGGTACCACTGAAGCTTTCTTT. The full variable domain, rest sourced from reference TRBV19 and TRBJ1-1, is DGGITQSPKYLFRKEGQNVTLSCEQNLNHDAMYWYRQDPGQGLRLIYYSQIVNDFQKGDIAEGYSVSREKKESFPLTVTSAQKNPTAFYLCASSGRRGTTEAFFGQGTRLTVV.

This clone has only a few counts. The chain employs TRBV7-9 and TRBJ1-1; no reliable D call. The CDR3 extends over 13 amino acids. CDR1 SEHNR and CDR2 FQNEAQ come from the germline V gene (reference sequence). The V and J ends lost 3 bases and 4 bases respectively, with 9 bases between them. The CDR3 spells CASSFGGPTEAFF. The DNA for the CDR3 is TGTGCCAGCAGCTTTGGCGGGCCCACTGAAGCTTTCTTT.

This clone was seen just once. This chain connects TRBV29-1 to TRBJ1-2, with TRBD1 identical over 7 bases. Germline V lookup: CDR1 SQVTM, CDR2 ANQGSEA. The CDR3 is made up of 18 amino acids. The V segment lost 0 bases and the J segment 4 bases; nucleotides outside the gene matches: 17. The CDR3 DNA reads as TGCAGCGTTGAAGATCGGATTTCTTCCCGAGACAGGGCCTATGGCTACACCTTC. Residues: CSVEDRISSRDRAYGYTF.

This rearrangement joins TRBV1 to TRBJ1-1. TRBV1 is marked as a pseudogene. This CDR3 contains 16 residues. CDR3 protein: CTSSQKFRAVNTEAFF. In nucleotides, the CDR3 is TGCACCAGCAGCCAGAAGTTCCGGGCGGTTAACACTGAAGCTTTCTTT.

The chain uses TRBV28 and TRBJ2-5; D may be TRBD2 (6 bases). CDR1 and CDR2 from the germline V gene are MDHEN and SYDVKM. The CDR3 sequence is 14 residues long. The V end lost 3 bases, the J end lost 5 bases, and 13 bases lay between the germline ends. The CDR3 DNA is TGTGCCAGCAGTTTTTTTCGCGGGGAGGAGACCCAGTACTTC. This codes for CASSFFRGEETQYF.

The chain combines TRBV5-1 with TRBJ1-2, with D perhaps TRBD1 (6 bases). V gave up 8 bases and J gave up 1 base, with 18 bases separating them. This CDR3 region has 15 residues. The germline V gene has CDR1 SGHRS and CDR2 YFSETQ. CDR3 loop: CASNSGTKDNYGYTF. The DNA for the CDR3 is TGCGCCAGTAACTCCGGGACAAAGGATAACTATGGCTACACCTTC.

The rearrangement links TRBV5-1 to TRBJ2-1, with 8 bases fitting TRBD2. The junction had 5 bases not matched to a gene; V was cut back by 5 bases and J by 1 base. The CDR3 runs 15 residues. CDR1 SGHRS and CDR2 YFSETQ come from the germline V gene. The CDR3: CASSGSGISYNEQFF. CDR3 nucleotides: TGCGCCAGCAGTGGTAGCGGGATATCCTACAATGAGCAGTTCTTC.

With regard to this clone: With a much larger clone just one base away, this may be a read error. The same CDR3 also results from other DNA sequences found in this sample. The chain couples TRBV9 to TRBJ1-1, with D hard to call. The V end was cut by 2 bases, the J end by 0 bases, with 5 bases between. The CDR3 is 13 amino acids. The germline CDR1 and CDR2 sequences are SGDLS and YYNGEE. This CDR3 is CASSVAMNTEAFF. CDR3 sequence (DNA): TGTGCCAGCAGCGTGGCCATGAACACTGAAGCTTTCTTT.

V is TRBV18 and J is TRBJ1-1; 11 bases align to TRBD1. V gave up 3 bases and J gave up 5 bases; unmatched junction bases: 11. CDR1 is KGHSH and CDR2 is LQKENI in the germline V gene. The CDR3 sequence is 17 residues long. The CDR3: CASSPGQGAPYQTEAFF. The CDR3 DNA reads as TGTGCCAGCTCACCTGGACAGGGGGCCCCATATCAAACTGAAGCTTTCTTT.

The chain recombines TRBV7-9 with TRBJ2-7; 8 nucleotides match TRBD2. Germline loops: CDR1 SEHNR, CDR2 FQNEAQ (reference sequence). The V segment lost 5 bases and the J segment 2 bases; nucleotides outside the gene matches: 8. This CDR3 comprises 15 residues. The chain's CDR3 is CASSDSQRGTYEQYF. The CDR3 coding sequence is TGTGCCAGCAGCGACTCGCAGCGGGGGACCTACGAGCAGTACTTC.

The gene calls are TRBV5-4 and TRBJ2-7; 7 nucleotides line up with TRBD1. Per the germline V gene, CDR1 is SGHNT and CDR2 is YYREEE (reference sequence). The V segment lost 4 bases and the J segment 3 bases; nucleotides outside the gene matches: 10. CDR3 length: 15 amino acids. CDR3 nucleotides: TGTGCCAGCAGCCCGGACAGGACTTCCTACTACGAGCAGTACTTC. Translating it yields CASSPDRTSYYEQYF. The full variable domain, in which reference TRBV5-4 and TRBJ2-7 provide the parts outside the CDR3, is ETGVTQSPTHLIKTRGQQVTLRCSSQSGHNTVSWYQQALGQGPQFIFQYYREEENGRGNFPPRFSGLQFPNYSSELNVNALELDDSALYLCASSPDRTSYYEQYFGPGTRLTVT.

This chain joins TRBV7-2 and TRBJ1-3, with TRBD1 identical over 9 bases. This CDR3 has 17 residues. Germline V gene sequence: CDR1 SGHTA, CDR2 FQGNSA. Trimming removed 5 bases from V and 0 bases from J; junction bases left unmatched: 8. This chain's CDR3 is CASSLNPGQGSGNTIYF. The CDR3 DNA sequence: TGTGCCAGCAGCCTTAACCCGGGACAGGGCTCTGGAAACACCATATATTTT. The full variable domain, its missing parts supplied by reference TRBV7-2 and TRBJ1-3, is GAGVSQSPSNKVTEKGKDVELRCDPISGHTALYWYRQSLGQGLEFLIYFQGNSAPDKSGLPSDRFSAERTGGSVSTLTIQRTQQEDSAVYLCASSLNPGQGSGNTIYFGEGSWLTVV.

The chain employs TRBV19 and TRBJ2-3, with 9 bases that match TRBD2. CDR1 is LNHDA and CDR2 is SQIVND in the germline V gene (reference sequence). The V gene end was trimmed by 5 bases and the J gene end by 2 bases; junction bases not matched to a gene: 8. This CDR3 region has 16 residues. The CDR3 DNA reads TGTGCCAGTAGTGCCTCTAGCGGGACCTTCACAGATACGCAGTATTTT. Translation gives CASSASSGTFTDTQYF. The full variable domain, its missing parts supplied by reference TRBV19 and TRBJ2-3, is DGGITQSPKYLFRKEGQNVTLSCEQNLNHDAMYWYRQDPGQGLRLIYYSQIVNDFQKGDIAEGYSVSREKKESFPLTVTSAQKNPTAFYLCASSASSGTFTDTQYFGPGTRLTVL.

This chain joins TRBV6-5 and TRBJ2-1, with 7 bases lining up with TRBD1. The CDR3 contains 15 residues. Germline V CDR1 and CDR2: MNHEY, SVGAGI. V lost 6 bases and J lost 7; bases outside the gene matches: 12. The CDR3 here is CASRPQTGRGNEQFF. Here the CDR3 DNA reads TGTGCCAGCAGGCCCCAGACAGGGCGCGGGAATGAGCAGTTCTTC.

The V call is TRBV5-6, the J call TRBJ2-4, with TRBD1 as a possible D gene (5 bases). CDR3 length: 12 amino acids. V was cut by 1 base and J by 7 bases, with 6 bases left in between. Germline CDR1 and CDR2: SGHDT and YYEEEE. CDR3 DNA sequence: TGTGCCAGCAGCTTGCCAGGGAACATTCAGTACTTC. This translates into CASSLPGNIQYF.

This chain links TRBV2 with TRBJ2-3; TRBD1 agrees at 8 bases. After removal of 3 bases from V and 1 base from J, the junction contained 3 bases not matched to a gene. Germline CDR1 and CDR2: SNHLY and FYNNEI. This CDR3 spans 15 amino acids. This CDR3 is CASSEGTGRTDTQYF. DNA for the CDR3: TGTGCCAGCAGTGAGGGGACAGGCCGCACAGATACGCAGTATTTT.

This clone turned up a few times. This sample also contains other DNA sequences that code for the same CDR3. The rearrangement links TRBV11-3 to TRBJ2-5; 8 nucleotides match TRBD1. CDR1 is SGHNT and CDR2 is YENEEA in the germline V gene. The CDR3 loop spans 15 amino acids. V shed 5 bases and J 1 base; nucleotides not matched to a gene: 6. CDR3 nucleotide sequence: TGTGCCAGCAGCCTCAGGGGGCAGGGCCAAGAGACCCAGTACTTC. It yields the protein CASSLRGQGQETQYF.

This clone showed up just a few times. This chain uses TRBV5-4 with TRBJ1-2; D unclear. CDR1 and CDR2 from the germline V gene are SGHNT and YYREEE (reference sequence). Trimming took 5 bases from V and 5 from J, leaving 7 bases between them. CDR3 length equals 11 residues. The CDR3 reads CASSGLYGYTF. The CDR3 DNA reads TGTGCCAGCAGTGGACTATATGGCTACACCTTC.

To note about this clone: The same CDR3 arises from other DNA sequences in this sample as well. DNA of the CDR3: TGTGCCAGCAGCTTAGGTAGGGGGAACTATGGCTACACCTTC. It translates to CASSLGRGNYGYTF. The chain uses TRBV7-2 and TRBJ1-2; a weak D match, TRBD1 (6 bases). This CDR3 has 14 residues. Between the trimmed V and J ends, which lost 1 base and 2 bases, there was a span of 8 bases. In germline, CDR1 is SGHTA, CDR2 FQGNSA.

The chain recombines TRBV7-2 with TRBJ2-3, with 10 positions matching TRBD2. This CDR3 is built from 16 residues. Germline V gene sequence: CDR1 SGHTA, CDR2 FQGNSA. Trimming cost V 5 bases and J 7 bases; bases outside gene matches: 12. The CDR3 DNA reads TGTGCCAGCAGCCCCGGTGGAGCGGGAGGGCGTTATACGCAGTATTTT. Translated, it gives CASSPGGAGGRYTQYF. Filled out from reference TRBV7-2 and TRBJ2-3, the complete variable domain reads GAGVSQSPSNKVTEKGKDVELRCDPISGHTALYWYRQSLGQGLEFLIYFQGNSAPDKSGLPSDRFSAERTGGSVSTLTIQRTQQEDSAVYLCASSPGGAGGRYTQYFGPGTRLTVL.

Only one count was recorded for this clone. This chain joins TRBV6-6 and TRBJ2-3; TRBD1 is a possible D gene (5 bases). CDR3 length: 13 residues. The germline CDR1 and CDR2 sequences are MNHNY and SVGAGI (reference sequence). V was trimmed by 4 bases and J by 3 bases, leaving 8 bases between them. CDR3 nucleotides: TGTGCCAGCAGTTGGCCAGGGACAGATACGCAGTATTTT. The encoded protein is CASSWPGTDTQYF.

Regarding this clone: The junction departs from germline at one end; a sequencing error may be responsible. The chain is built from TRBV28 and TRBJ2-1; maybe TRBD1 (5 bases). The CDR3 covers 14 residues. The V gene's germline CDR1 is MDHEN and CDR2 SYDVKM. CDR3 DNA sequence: TGTGCCAGCAGTTTAGGGGCAGGCGGCAAGGGCATGGTCTTC. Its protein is CASSLGAGGKGMVF.